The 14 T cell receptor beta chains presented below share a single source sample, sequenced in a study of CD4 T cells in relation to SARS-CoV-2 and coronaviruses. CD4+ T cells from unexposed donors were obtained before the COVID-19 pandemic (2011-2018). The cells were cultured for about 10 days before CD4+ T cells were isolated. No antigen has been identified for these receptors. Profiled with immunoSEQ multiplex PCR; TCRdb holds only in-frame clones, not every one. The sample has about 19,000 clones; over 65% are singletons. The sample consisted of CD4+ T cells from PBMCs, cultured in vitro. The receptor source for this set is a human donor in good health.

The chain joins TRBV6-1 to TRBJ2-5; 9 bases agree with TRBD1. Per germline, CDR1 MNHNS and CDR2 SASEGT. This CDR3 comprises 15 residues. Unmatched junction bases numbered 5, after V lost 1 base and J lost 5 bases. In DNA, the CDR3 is TGTGCCAGCAGTGAAGACAGGGGGCGCGGGGAGACCCAGTACTTC. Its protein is CASSEDRGRGETQYF.

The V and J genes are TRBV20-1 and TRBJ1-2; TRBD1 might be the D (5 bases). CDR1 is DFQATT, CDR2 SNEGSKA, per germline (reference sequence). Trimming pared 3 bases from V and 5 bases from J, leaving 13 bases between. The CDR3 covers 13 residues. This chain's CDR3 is CSASARGGYGYTF. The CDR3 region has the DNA TGCAGTGCTAGTGCCCGGGGCGGTTATGGCTACACCTTC.

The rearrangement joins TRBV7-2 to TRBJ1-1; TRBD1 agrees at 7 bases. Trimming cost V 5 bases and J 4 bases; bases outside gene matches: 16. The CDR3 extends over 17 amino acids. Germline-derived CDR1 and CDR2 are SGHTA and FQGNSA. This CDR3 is CASSHGTATRGGTEAFF. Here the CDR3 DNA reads TGTGCCAGCAGCCACGGGACAGCTACCCGAGGGGGCACTGAAGCTTTCTTT.

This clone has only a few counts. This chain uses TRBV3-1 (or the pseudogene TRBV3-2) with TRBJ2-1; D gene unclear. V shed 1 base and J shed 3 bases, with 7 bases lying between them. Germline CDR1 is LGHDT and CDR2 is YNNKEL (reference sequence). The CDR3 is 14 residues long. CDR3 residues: CASSQALGYNEQFF. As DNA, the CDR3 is TGTGCCAGCAGCCAAGCCCTCGGCTACAATGAGCAGTTCTTC.

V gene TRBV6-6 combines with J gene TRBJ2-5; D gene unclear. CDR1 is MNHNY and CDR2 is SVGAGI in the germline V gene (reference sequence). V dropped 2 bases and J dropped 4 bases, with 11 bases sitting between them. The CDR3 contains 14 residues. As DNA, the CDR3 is TGTGCCAGCAGTTACAGCCATGCCCCAGAGACCCAGTACTTC. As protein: CASSYSHAPETQYF.

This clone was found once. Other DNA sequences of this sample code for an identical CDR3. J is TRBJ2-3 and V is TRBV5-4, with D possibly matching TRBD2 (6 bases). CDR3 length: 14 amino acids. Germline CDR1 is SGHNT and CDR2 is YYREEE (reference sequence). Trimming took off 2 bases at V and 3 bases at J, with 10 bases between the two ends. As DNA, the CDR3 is TGTGCCAGCAGCTTCGGGGGATTGACAGATACGCAGTATTTT. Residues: CASSFGGLTDTQYF.

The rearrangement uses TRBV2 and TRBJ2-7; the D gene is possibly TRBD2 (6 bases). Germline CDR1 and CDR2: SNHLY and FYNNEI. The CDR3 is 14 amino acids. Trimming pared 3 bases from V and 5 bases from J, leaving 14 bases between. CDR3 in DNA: TGTGCCAGCAGTGACGGGACGCGGGGCAACGAGCAGTACTTC. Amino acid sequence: CASSDGTRGNEQYF.

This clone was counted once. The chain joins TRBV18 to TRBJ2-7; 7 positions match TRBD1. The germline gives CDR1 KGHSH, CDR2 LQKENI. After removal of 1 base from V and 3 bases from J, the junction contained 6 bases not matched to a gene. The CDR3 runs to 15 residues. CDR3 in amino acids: CASSPRSDRVYEQYF. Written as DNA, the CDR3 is TGTGCCAGCTCACCACGGAGTGACAGGGTCTACGAGCAGTACTTC. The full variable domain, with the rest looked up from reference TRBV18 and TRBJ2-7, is NAGVMQNPRHLVRRRGQEARLRCSPMKGHSHVYWYRQLPEEGLKFMVYLQKENIIDESGMPKERFSAEFPKEGPSILRIQQVVRGDSAAYFCASSPRSDRVYEQYFGPGTRLTVT.

The CDR3 loop reads CAISDFPAGSGSSDTQYF. For the CDR3, the DNA is TGTGCCATCAGTGATTTCCCCGCAGGTAGCGGGAGCTCAGATACGCAGTATTTT. The chain is built from TRBV10-3 and TRBJ2-3, with 9 bases that match TRBD2. The CDR3 is 18 amino acids. Unmatched junction bases numbered 14, after V lost 3 bases and J lost 4 bases. The V gene's germline CDR1 is ENHRY and CDR2 SYGVKD.

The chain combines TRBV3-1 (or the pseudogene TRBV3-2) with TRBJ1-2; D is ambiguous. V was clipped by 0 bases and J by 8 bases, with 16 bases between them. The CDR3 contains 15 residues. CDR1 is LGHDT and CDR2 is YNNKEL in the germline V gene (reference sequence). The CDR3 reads CASSQDLAEARGYTF. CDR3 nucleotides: TGTGCCAGCAGCCAAGATCTGGCAGAAGCCCGAGGCTACACCTTC.

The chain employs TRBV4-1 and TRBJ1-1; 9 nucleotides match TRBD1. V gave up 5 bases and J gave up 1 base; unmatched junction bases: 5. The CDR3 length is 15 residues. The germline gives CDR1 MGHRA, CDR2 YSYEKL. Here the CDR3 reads CASSSYRGQNTEAFF. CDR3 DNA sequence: TGCGCCAGCAGCTCCTACAGGGGGCAGAACACTGAAGCTTTCTTT.

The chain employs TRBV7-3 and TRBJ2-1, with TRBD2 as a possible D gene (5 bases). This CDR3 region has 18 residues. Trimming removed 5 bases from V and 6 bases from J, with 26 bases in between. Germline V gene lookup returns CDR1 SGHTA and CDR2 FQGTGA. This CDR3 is CASSQLPLGATPLNEQFF. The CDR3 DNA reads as TGTGCCAGCAGCCAACTGCCCTTGGGAGCTACCCCGCTCAATGAGCAGTTCTTC.

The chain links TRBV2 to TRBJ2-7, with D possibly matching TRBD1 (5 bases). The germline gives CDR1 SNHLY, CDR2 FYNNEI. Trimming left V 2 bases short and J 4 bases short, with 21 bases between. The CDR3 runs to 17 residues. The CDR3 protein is CASSELSYGRRTYEQYF. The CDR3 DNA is TGTGCCAGCAGTGAACTGAGCTACGGCAGGCGGACATACGAGCAGTACTTC.

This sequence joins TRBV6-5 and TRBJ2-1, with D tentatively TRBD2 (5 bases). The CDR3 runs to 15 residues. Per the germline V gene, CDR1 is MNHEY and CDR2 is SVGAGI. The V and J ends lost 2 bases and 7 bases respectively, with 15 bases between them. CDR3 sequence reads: CASSYEGRLGNEQFF. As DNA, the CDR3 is TGTGCCAGCAGTTACGAGGGCAGGTTAGGGAATGAGCAGTTCTTC.